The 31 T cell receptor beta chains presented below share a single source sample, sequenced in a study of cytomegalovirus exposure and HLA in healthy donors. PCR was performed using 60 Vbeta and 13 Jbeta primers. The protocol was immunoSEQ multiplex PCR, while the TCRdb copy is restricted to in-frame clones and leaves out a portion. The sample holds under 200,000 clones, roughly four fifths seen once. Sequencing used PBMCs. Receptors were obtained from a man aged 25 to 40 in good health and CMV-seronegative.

The CDR3 spells CASSAAGYTEAFF. The DNA of the CDR3 is TGTGCCAGTAGTGCCGCAGGGTATACTGAAGCTTTCTTT. J is TRBJ1-1 and V is TRBV6-5; D is possibly TRBD1 (5 bases). The CDR3 covers 13 residues. Trimming took off 9 bases at V and 5 bases at J, with 16 bases between the two ends. Per the germline V gene, CDR1 is MNHEY and CDR2 is SVGAGI.

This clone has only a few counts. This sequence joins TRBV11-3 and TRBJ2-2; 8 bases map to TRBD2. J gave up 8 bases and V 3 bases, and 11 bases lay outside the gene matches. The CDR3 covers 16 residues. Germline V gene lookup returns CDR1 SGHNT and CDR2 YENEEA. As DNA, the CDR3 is TGTGCCAGCAGCTTCAGGAGCGGGAGTGGATCGGGGGAGCTGTTTTTT. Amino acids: CASSFRSGSGSGELFF.

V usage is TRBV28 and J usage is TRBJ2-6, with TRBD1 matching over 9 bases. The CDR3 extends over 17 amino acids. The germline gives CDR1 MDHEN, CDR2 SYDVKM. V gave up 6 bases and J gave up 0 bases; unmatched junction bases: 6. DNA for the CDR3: TGTGCCAGCAGGCCAGGGACAGGGTTCTCTGGGGCCAACGTCCTGACTTTC. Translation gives CASRPGTGFSGANVLTF.

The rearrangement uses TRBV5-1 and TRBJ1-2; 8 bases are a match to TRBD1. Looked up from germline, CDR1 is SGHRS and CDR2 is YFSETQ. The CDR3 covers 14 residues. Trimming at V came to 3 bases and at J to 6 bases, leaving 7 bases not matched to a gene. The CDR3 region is CASSWGQGADGYTF. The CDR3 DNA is TGCGCCAGCAGCTGGGGCCAGGGGGCAGATGGCTACACCTTC.

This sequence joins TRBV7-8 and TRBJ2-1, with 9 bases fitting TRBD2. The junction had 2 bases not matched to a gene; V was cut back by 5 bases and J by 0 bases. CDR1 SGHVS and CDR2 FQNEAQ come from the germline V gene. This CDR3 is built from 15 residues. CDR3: CASSRSGGSYNEQFF. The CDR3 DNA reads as TGTGCCAGCAGCCGTAGCGGGGGCTCCTACAATGAGCAGTTCTTC.

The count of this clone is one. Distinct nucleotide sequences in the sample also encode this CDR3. The CDR3 DNA is TGTGCCAGCAGTTACTCGACAGGGGGCTCCTACGAGCAGTACTTC. Residues: CASSYSTGGSYEQYF. V gene TRBV6-5 combines with J gene TRBJ2-7; TRBD1 matches 9 bases. V trimming: 0 bases; J trimming: 0 bases; junction bases outside the gene matches: 0. The CDR3 length is 15 residues. Per germline, CDR1 MNHEY and CDR2 SVGAGI.

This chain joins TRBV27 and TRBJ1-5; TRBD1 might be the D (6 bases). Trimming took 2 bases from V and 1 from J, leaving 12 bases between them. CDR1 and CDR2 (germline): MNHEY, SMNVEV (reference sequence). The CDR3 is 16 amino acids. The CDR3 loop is CASSLQGMVSNQPQHF. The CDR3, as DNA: TGTGCCAGCAGTTTACAGGGGATGGTAAGCAATCAGCCCCAGCATTTT.

CDR3 in DNA: TGTGCCAGCAGCGGGGCGGGAGGGCCCAACCCGGACGCCTACGAGCAGTACTTC. Amino acid sequence: CASSGAGGPNPDAYEQYF. V usage is TRBV21-1 and J usage is TRBJ2-7; the table names TRBD2, a call not compared with the DNA. TRBV21-1 is classified as a pseudogene. The CDR3 covers 18 residues.

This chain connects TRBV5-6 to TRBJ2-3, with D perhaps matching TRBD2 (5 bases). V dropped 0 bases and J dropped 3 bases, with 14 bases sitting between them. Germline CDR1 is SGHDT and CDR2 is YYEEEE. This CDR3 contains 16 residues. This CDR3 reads CASSLGHGRGTDTQYF. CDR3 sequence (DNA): TGTGCCAGCAGCTTGGGTCATGGGAGAGGGACAGATACGCAGTATTTT.

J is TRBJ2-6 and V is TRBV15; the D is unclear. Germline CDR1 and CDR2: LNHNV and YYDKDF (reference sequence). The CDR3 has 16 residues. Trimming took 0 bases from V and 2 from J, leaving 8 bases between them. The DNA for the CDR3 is TGTGCCACCAGCAGAGATAGCACAACTGGGGCCAACGTCCTGACTTTC. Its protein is CATSRDSTTGANVLTF.

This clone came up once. CDR3 in amino acids: CASKGTSGTYNEQFF. CDR3 nucleotides: TGTGCCAGCAAGGGGACTAGCGGGACCTACAATGAGCAGTTCTTC. The chain joins TRBV6-5 to TRBJ2-1; TRBD2 matches 13 bases. From germline, CDR1 is MNHEY and CDR2 SVGAGI. CDR3 length equals 15 residues. The J segment lost 2 bases and the V segment lost 7 bases, leaving 2 bases of the junction unmatched.

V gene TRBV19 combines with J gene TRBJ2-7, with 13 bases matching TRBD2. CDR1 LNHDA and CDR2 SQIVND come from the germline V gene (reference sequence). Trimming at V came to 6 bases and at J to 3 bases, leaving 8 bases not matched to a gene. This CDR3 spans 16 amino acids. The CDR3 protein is CASSNPRLAGGYEQYF. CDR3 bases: TGTGCCAGTAGCAACCCCCGACTAGCGGGAGGCTACGAGCAGTACTTC.

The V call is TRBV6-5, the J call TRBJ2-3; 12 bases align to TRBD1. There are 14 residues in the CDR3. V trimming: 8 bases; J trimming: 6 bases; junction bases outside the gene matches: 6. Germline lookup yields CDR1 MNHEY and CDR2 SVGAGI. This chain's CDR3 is CASGGGQGADTQYF. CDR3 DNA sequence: TGTGCCAGCGGGGGGGGACAGGGGGCGGATACGCAGTATTTT.

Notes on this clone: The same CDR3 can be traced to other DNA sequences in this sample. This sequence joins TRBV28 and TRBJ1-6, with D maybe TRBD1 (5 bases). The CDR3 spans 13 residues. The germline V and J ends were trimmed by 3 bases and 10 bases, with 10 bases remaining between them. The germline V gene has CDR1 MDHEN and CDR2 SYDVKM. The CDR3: CASSFRGGSPLHF. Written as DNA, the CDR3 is TGTGCCAGCAGTTTTCGGGGGGGATCACCCCTCCACTTT.

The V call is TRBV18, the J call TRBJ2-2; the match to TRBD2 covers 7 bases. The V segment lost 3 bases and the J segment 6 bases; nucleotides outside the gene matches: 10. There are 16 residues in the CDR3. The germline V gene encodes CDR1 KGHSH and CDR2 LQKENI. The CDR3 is CASSPSRRERSGELFF. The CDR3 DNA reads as TGTGCCAGCTCACCGTCGAGGCGGGAGAGGTCCGGGGAGCTGTTTTTT.

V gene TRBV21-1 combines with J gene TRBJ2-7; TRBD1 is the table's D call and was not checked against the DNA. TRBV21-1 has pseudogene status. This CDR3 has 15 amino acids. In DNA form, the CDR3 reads TGTGCCAGCAGCAAATTCCTCGCCAGGGTACCCGAGCAGTACTTC. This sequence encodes CASSKFLARVPEQYF.

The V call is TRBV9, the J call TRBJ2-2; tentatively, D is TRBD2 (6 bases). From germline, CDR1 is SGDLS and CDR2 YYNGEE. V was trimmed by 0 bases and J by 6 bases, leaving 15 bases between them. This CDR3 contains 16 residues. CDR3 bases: TGTGCCAGCAGCGTAGCCCCCGGGACTGGGGCCGGGGAGCTGTTTTTT. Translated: CASSVAPGTGAGELFF.

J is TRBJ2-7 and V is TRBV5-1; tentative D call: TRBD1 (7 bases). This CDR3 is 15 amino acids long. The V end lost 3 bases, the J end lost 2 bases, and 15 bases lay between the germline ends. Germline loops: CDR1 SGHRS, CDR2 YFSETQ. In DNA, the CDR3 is TGCGCCAGCAGCTCTACCTCAGGGGGGCCCTACGAGCAGTACTTC. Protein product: CASSSTSGGPYEQYF.

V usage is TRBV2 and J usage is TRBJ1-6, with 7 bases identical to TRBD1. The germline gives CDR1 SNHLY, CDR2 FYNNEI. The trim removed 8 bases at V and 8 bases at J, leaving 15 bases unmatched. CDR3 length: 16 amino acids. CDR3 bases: TGTGCCAGCCAAAAGGGGCGGGCAGGGGGTGATTCACCCCTCCACTTT. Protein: CASQKGRAGGDSPLHF.

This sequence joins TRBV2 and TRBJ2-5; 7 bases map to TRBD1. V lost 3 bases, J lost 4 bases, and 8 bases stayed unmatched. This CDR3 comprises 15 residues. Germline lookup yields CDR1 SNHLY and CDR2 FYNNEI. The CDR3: CASSDDREGGETQYF. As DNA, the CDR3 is TGTGCCAGCAGTGATGACAGGGAAGGAGGAGAGACCCAGTACTTC. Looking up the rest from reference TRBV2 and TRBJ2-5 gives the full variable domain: EPEVTQTPSHQVTQMGQEVILRCVPISNHLYFYWYRQILGQKVEFLVSFYNNEISEKSEIFDDQFSVERPDGSNFTLKIRSTKLEDSAMYFCASSDDREGGETQYFGPGTRLLVL.

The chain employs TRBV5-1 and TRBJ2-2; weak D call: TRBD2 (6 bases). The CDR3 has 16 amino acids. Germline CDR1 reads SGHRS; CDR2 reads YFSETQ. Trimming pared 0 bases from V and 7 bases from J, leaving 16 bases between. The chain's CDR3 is CASSLVSGAPGGELFF. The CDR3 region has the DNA TGCGCCAGCAGCTTGGTCTCGGGAGCCCCGGGCGGGGAGCTGTTTTTT.

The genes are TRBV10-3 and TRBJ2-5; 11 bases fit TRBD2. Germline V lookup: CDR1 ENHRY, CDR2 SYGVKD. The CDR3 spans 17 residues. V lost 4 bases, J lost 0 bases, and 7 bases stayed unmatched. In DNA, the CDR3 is TGTGCCATCAGTGGGGGGCGGGGACTAGCGGACCAAGAGACCCAGTACTTC. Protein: CAISGGRGLADQETQYF.

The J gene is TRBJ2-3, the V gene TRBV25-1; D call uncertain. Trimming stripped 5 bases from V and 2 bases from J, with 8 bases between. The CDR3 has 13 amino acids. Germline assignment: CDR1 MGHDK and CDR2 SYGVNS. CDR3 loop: CASSSYYTDTQYF. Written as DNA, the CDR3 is TGTGCCAGCAGTTCGTACTACACAGATACGCAGTATTTT.

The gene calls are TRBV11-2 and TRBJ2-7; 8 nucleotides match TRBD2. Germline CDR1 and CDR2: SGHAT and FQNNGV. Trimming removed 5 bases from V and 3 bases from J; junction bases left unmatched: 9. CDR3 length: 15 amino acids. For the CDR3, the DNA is TGTGCCAGCAGCCTGGAGCGGGAGCCTAACTACGAGCAGTACTTC. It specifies CASSLEREPNYEQYF.

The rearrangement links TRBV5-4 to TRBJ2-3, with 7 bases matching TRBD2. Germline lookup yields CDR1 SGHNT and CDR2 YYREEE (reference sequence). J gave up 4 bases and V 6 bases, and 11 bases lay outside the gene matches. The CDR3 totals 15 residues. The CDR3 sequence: CASTPGGLGADTQYF. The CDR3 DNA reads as TGTGCCAGCACCCCCGGAGGACTAGGGGCAGATACGCAGTATTTT.

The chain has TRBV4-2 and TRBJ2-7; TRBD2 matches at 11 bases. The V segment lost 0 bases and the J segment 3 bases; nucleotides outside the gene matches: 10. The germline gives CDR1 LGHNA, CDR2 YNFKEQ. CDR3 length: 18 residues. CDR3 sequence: CASSQDASGRPGDYEQYF. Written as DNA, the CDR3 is TGTGCCAGCAGCCAAGATGCTAGCGGGAGGCCGGGAGACTACGAGCAGTACTTC.

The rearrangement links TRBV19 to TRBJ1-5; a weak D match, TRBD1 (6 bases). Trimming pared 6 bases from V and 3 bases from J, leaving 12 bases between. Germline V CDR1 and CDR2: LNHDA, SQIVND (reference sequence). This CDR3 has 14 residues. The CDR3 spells CASSLGQINQPQHF. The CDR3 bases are TGTGCCAGTAGCCTCGGACAGATCAATCAGCCCCAGCATTTT. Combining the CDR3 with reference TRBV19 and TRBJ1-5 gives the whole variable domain DGGITQSPKYLFRKEGQNVTLSCEQNLNHDAMYWYRQDPGQGLRLIYYSQIVNDFQKGDIAEGYSVSREKKESFPLTVTSAQKNPTAFYLCASSLGQINQPQHFGDGTRLSIL.

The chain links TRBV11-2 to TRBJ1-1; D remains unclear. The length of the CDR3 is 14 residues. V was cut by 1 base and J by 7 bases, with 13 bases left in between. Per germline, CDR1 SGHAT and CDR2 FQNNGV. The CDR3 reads CASSLVGRVSEAFF. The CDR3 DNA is TGTGCCAGCAGCTTAGTGGGGAGGGTGAGTGAAGCTTTCTTT.

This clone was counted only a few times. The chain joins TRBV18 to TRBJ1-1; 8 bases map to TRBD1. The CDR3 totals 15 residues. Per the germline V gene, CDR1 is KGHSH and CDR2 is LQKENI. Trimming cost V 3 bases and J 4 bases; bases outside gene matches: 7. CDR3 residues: CASSPTGVEGTEAFF. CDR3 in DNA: TGTGCCAGCTCACCGACAGGGGTGGAGGGCACTGAAGCTTTCTTT.

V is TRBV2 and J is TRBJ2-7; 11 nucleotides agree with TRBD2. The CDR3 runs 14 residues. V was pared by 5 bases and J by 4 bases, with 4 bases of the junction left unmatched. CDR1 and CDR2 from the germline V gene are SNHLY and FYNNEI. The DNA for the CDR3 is TGTGCCAGCAGTCGCACTAGCGGGAGTTACGAGCAGTACTTC. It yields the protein CASSRTSGSYEQYF.

The CDR3 DNA sequence: TGCAGCGTCGAGGGCTCGGGACAGGGGTCTGACGAGCAGTACTTC. Translating it yields CSVEGSGQGSDEQYF. The genes are TRBV29-1 and TRBJ2-7; 10 bases agree with TRBD1. The J segment lost 5 bases and the V segment lost 6 bases, leaving 13 bases of the junction unmatched. The CDR3 totals 15 residues. Germline V gene sequence: CDR1 SQVTM, CDR2 ANQGSEA.